This is a list of T cell receptor beta chains from one sample in a study of blood T cell dynamics during melanoma immunotherapy. Sequenced by immunoSEQ multiplex PCR; TCRdb stores in-frame clones only, minus some. The data hold about 15,000 clones, with around nine tenths observed a single time. Material: blood, obtained from a patient treated with checkpoint blockade. The receptors originated from a human donor with melanoma. CDR3s include the opening cysteine and the closing phenylalanine or tryptophan. D genes are given only for firm matches. Clone size is shown for a subset of rows, as once, few, many or a class of expanded clone.

j_gene	v_gene	d_gene	abundance	CDR3aa	CDR3nt
TRBJ1-2	TRBV30	TRBD1	-	CAWSVLKTGGYGYTF	TGTGCCTGGAGTGTACTAAAGACAGGGGGCTATGGCTACACCTTC
TRBJ2-5	TRBV9	-	-	CASSVGPRAGEETQYF	TGTGCCAGCAGCGTAGGCCCCAGGGCAGGGGAGGAGACCCAGTACTTC
TRBJ2-7	TRBV6-6	TRBD2	once	CATTESGTSASEQYF	TGTGCCACCACCGAATCCGGGACTAGCGCGTCCGAGCAGTACTTC
TRBJ2-5	TRBV18	-	-	CASSPGRRETQYF	TGTGCCAGCTCACCAGGGAGGCGGGAGACCCAGTACTTC
TRBJ1-2	TRBV6-5	TRBD1	-	CASSYLRQGNDGYTF	TGTGCCAGCAGTTACTTAAGACAGGGGAACGACGGCTACACCTTC
TRBJ1-2	TRBV25-1	-	-	CASSEIGRGNYGYTF	TGTGCCAGCAGTGAAATCGGTAGGGGAAACTATGGCTACACCTTC
TRBJ2-7	TRBV6-1	-	few	CASSGPPEQYF	TGTGCCAGCAGTGGACCGCCCGAGCAGTACTTC
TRBJ2-7	TRBV5-6	-	-	CASSLGKRRRGIYEQYF	TGTGCCAGCAGCTTGGGGAAAAGGAGAAGGGGGATCTACGAGCAGTACTTC
TRBJ1-3	TRBV2	TRBD1	-	CASRPPTGGTIYF	TGTGCCAGCAGGCCGCCGACAGGGGGCACCATATATTTT
TRBJ2-7	TRBV19	-	-	CASSYLGGYEQYF	TGTGCCAGTAGTTACTTGGGCGGCTACGAGCAGTACTTC
TRBJ1-5	TRBV30	-	-	CAWSNRDPNQPQHF	TGTGCCTGGAGTAATCGAGACCCCAATCAGCCCCAGCATTTT
TRBJ2-3	TRBV7-8	TRBD2	-	CASSLAGTSYGDTQYF	TGTGCCAGCAGCTTAGCCGGGACTAGCTACGGAGATACGCAGTATTTT
TRBJ2-7	TRBV27	TRBD1	-	CASSPGQTRGTGQYF	TGTGCCAGCAGTCCGGGACAGACCCGTGGTACTGGGCAGTACTTC
TRBJ2-7	TRBV9	-	-	CASSVGYEQYF	TGTGCCAGCAGCGTAGGCTACGAGCAGTACTTC
TRBJ2-1	TRBV28	TRBD2	-	CASSRTSGRYNEQFF	TGTGCCAGCAGCAGAACTAGCGGGAGATACAATGAGCAGTTCTTC
TRBJ2-7	TRBV30	TRBD1	few	CAWSSQGYEQYF	TGTGCCTGGAGTTCACAGGGGTACGAGCAGTACTTC
TRBJ2-7	TRBV9	-	-	CASSADISAYEQYF	TGTGCCAGCAGCGCAGATATCTCCGCCTACGAGCAGTACTTC
TRBJ2-3	TRBV7-8	TRBD1	-	CASSRIGQGSTDTQYF	TGTGCCAGCAGCCGAATCGGACAGGGGAGCACAGATACGCAGTATTTT
TRBJ2-7	TRBV19	-	once	CASSITAVREQYF	TGTGCCAGTAGTATTACAGCCGTCCGGGAGCAGTACTTC
TRBJ1-1	TRBV18	-	-	CASSPSGHRNTEAFF	TGTGCCAGCTCACCATCGGGACACAGAAACACTGAAGCTTTCTTT
TRBJ2-2	TRBV23-1	-	-	CAEGGAGKNTGELFF	TGCGCCGAAGGAGGGGCTGGAAAGAACACCGGGGAGCTGTTTTTT
TRBJ2-2	TRBV5-4	TRBD2	-	CASSRGTSGRAGELFF	TGTGCCAGCAGCCGGGGGACTAGCGGGAGAGCCGGGGAGCTGTTTTTT
TRBJ2-5	TRBV11-2	-	-	CASSLVGAQETQYF	TGTGCCAGCAGCCTCGTCGGGGCACAAGAGACCCAGTACTTC
TRBJ2-3	TRBV11-3	TRBD1	-	CASSSRQGVDTQYF	TGTGCCAGCAGCTCCCGACAGGGGGTAGATACGCAGTATTTT
TRBJ2-7	TRBV14	-	-	CASSRRFSYEQYF	TGTGCCAGCAGCCGCAGGTTCTCCTACGAGCAGTACTTC
TRBJ1-4	TRBV6-1	-	-	CASSEKGLFFPGPTNEKLFF	TGTGCCAGCAGTGAAAAGGGGTTGTTTTTCCCGGGCCCAACTAATGAAAAACTGTTTTTT
TRBJ2-5	TRBV6-6	TRBD2	-	CASSYSGLKETQYF	TGTGCCAGCAGTTACTCGGGACTAAAAGAGACCCAGTACTTC
TRBJ2-3	TRBV5-4	TRBD1	-	CASSPRTGSIDTQYF	TGTGCCAGCAGCCCAAGGACAGGGAGTATAGATACGCAGTATTTT
TRBJ2-7	TRBV11-2	TRBD2	-	CASVPGGASTYEQYF	TGTGCCAGCGTACCGGGGGGGGCCTCAACCTACGAGCAGTACTTC